This T cell receptor (beta chain) was sequenced in a study of blood T cell repertoires in COVID-19. CDR1 and CDR2 from the germline V gene are SNHLY and FYNNEI. CDR3 length: 16 amino acids. The V gene lost 7 bases and the J gene lost 3 bases, with 20 bases spanning the gap. TCRdb keeps only in-frame clones here, not all; method: immunoSEQ multiplex PCR. The sample consists of 250,000 or so clones, 82% of them appearing once. The sequenced sample consisted of peripheral blood. The TCR was taken from a woman aged 65 to 85 with acute or convalescent COVID-19. V usage is TRBV2 and J usage is TRBJ2-3; D unresolved. CDR3 sequence: CASKKTSLSYTDTQYF. CDR3 bases: TGTGCCAGCAAAAAAACGAGTTTGTCTTATACAGATACGCAGTATTTT.